This is a list of T cell receptor beta chains from one sample in a study of read filtering for tumor transcriptome and immune sequencing. TCRdb passed the reads through MiXCR, listing each CDR3 protein once. The top ten clones hold roughly 10% of a sample with 75,000 to 95,000 distinct CDR3 sequences, about 22% of them seen once. Sequencing was carried out using a population of CD138-negative cells sorted from bone marrow. Every receptor here comes from a donor at least 40 years old with multiple myeloma. Each CDR3 is given with its conserved first and last residue. A D gene is named only where the DNA matches it firmly. Size is stated for part of the rows, as once, few or many counts, or as a class when the clone is expanded.

d_gene: TRBD1
abundance: many
j_gene: TRBJ1-1
v_gene: TRBV20-1
CDR3aa: CSPQGGGNTEAFF
CDR3nt: TGCAGTCCCCAGGGGGGAGGGAACACTGAAGCTTTCTTT

d_gene: -
abundance: -
j_gene: TRBJ2-2
v_gene: TRBV18
CDR3aa: CPRSDGTANTGELFF
CDR3nt: TGTCCCCGCTCGGACGGGACGGCGAACACCGGGGAGCTGTTTTTT

d_gene: -
abundance: many
j_gene: TRBJ2-2
v_gene: TRBV7-3
CDR3aa: CASSPLPAGELFF
CDR3nt: TGTGCCAGCAGCCCCCTCCCTGCCGGGGAGCTGTTTTTT

d_gene: -
abundance: many
j_gene: TRBJ1-1
v_gene: TRBV6-4
CDR3aa: CASSDTDKNTEAFF
CDR3nt: TGTGCCAGCAGTGATACGGACAAGAACACTGAAGCTTTCTTT

d_gene: -
abundance: many
j_gene: TRBJ2-5
v_gene: TRBV9
CDR3aa: CASSPGVGVETQYF
CDR3nt: TGTGCCAGCAGTCCCGGGGTCGGGGTAGAGACCCAGTACTTC

d_gene: -
abundance: many
j_gene: TRBJ2-2
v_gene: TRBV5-1
CDR3aa: CASRDNTGELFF
CDR3nt: TGCGCCAGCAGAGATAACACCGGGGAGCTGTTTTTT

d_gene: -
abundance: many
j_gene: TRBJ2-1
v_gene: TRBV7-2
CDR3aa: CASSSRQELQQFF
CDR3nt: TGTGCCAGCAGCTCTAGACAGGAGCTCCAGCAGTTCTTC

d_gene: -
abundance: many
j_gene: TRBJ2-2
v_gene: TRBV2
CDR3aa: CASTVLQNTGELFF
CDR3nt: TGTGCCAGCACGGTTCTACAGAACACTGGGGAGCTGTTTTTT

d_gene: -
abundance: -
j_gene: TRBJ2-3
v_gene: TRBV29-1
CDR3aa: CSGGEDTQYF
CDR3nt: TGCAGCGGGGGTGAAGATACGCAGTATTTT

d_gene: -
abundance: -
j_gene: TRBJ2-5
v_gene: TRBV27
CDR3aa: CASSLMAGAGTQYF
CDR3nt: TGTGCCAGCAGTTTAATGGCGGGGGCAGGGACCCAGTACTTC

d_gene: -
abundance: -
j_gene: TRBJ1-2
v_gene: TRBV28
CDR3aa: CASSLSQGPYGYTF
CDR3nt: TGTGCCAGCAGTTTATCCCAGGGTCCCTATGGCTACACCTTC

d_gene: -
abundance: many
j_gene: TRBJ1-1
v_gene: TRBV29-1
CDR3aa: CSVDEGMNTEAFF
CDR3nt: TGCAGCGTTGACGAGGGAATGAACACTGAAGCTTTCTTT

d_gene: -
abundance: many
j_gene: TRBJ2-1
v_gene: TRBV14
CDR3aa: CASSRPSNEQFF
CDR3nt: TGTGCCAGCAGCCGGCCAAGCAATGAGCAGTTCTTC

d_gene: -
abundance: few
j_gene: TRBJ1-1
v_gene: TRBV27
CDR3aa: CASSLRQGKNTEAFF
CDR3nt: TGTGCCAGCAGTTTACGGCAGGGCAAGAACACTGAAGCTTTCTTT

d_gene: -
abundance: many
j_gene: TRBJ2-5
v_gene: TRBV7-2
CDR3aa: CASSFRDMQTQYF
CDR3nt: TGTGCCAGCAGCTTTAGGGATATGCAGACCCAGTACTTC

d_gene: -
abundance: many
j_gene: TRBJ1-1
v_gene: TRBV27
CDR3aa: CASSNRQFEAFF
CDR3nt: TGTGCCAGCAGTAACAGACAGTTTGAAGCTTTCTTT

d_gene: -
abundance: many
j_gene: TRBJ1-1
v_gene: TRBV12-5
CDR3aa: CASGKGPQWSTEAFF
CDR3nt: TGTGCTAGTGGTAAGGGACCCCAGTGGAGCACTGAAGCTTTCTTT

d_gene: TRBD2
abundance: many
j_gene: TRBJ2-5
v_gene: TRBV4-1
CDR3aa: CASSQEGLAGGPFRTQYF
CDR3nt: TGCGCCAGCAGCCAAGAGGGACTAGCGGGGGGCCCATTTCGGACCCAGTACTTT

d_gene: TRBD1
abundance: many
j_gene: TRBJ1-1
v_gene: TRBV5-4
CDR3aa: CASSPDRVGTEAFF
CDR3nt: TGTGCCAGCAGCCCGGACAGGGTGGGCACTGAAGCTTTCTTT

d_gene: TRBD1
abundance: many
j_gene: TRBJ2-3
v_gene: TRBV2
CDR3aa: CASSDIGTGGADTQYF
CDR3nt: TGTGCCAGCAGTGACATCGGGACAGGGGGTGCAGATACGCAGTATTTT

d_gene: -
abundance: many
j_gene: TRBJ2-2
v_gene: TRBV5-1
CDR3aa: CASRGGSTGELFF
CDR3nt: TGCGCCAGCAGAGGGGGGAGCACCGGGGAGCTGTTTTTT

d_gene: TRBD2
abundance: many
j_gene: TRBJ2-2
v_gene: TRBV7-9
CDR3aa: CASSLTSGDTGELFF
CDR3nt: TGTGCCAGCAGCTTAACTAGCGGGGACACCGGGGAGCTGTTTTTT

d_gene: TRBD1
abundance: -
j_gene: TRBJ1-2
v_gene: TRBV28
CDR3aa: CASSWTGGDYGYTF
CDR3nt: TGTGCCAGCAGTTGGACAGGGGGCGATTATGGCTACACCTTC

d_gene: TRBD1
abundance: many
j_gene: TRBJ2-3
v_gene: TRBV7-6
CDR3aa: CASSLEPGQNRGDTQYF
CDR3nt: TGTGCCAGCAGCTTAGAGCCGGGACAGAACAGAGGAGATACGCAGTATTTT

d_gene: TRBD1
abundance: many
j_gene: TRBJ1-1
v_gene: TRBV12-3/TRBV12-4
CDR3aa: CASSRTGGLMNTEAFF
CDR3nt: TGTGCCAGCAGTCGGACAGGGGGCCTGATGAACACTGAAGCTTTCTTT

d_gene: -
abundance: many
j_gene: TRBJ2-7
v_gene: TRBV20-1
CDR3aa: CSASRGSYEQYF
CDR3nt: TGCAGTGCTAGCCGGGGCTCCTACGAGCAGTACTTC

d_gene: -
abundance: many
j_gene: TRBJ2-5
v_gene: TRBV7-9
CDR3aa: CASSPGAGRETQYF
CDR3nt: TGTGCCAGCAGCCCGGGGGCCGGGAGGGAGACCCAGTACTTC

d_gene: -
abundance: many
j_gene: TRBJ2-5
v_gene: TRBV5-1
CDR3aa: CASSPGGAGQETQYF
CDR3nt: TGCGCCAGCAGCCCCGGTGGGGCGGGCCAAGAGACCCAGTACTTC

d_gene: TRBD1
abundance: many
j_gene: TRBJ1-5
v_gene: TRBV5-1
CDR3aa: CATLNRGGFNQPQHF
CDR3nt: TGCGCCACCCTGAACAGAGGGGGCTTCAATCAGCCCCAGCATTTT

d_gene: -
abundance: -
j_gene: TRBJ1-1
v_gene: TRBV29-1
CDR3aa: CSAPGLPLGTEAFF
CDR3nt: TGCAGCGCTCCAGGATTACCTCTGGGCACTGAAGCTTTCTTT

d_gene: TRBD1
abundance: many
j_gene: TRBJ2-1
v_gene: TRBV5-1
CDR3aa: CASSVQGASSYNEQFF
CDR3nt: TGCGCCAGCAGCGTGCAGGGGGCCAGCTCCTACAATGAGCAGTTCTTC

d_gene: TRBD1
abundance: -
j_gene: TRBJ1-1
v_gene: TRBV5-1
CDR3aa: CASSLEAYRGNTEAFF
CDR3nt: TGCGCCAGCAGCTTGGAAGCATACAGGGGGAACACTGAAGCTTTCTTT

d_gene: TRBD2
abundance: few
j_gene: TRBJ2-1
v_gene: TRBV7-2
CDR3aa: CASSLGTSGGIGQFF
CDR3nt: TGTGCCAGCAGCCTGGGGACTAGCGGGGGCATAGGGCAGTTCTTC

d_gene: TRBD1
abundance: many
j_gene: TRBJ2-1
v_gene: TRBV19
CDR3aa: CASSIDSGTGGRNEQFF
CDR3nt: TGTGCCAGTAGTATAGATTCAGGGACAGGGGGCAGGAATGAGCAGTTCTTC

d_gene: TRBD2
abundance: few
j_gene: TRBJ2-1
v_gene: TRBV7-3
CDR3aa: CASSSLTARLAGNEQFF
CDR3nt: TGTGCCAGCAGCTCCCTAACGGCTCGACTAGCGGGGAATGAGCAGTTCTTC

d_gene: -
abundance: many
j_gene: TRBJ1-5
v_gene: TRBV6-1
CDR3aa: CASSEHLYSNQPQHF
CDR3nt: TGTGCCAGCAGTGAACACCTCTATAGCAATCAGCCCCAGCATTTT

d_gene: TRBD1
abundance: -
j_gene: TRBJ1-4
v_gene: TRBV4-1
CDR3aa: CASSRTGGYEKLFF
CDR3nt: TGCGCCAGCAGCCGGACAGGGGGCTATGAAAAACTGTTTTTT

d_gene: -
abundance: many
j_gene: TRBJ1-1
v_gene: TRBV4-1
CDR3aa: CASSHTGQMNTEAFF
CDR3nt: TGCGCCAGCAGCCATACTGGACAGATGAACACTGAAGCTTTCTTT

d_gene: -
abundance: -
j_gene: TRBJ1-1
v_gene: TRBV29-1
CDR3aa: CSSRDSGGGITEAFF
CDR3nt: TGCAGCTCTAGAGATTCGGGGGGAGGCATTACTGAAGCTTTCTTT

d_gene: -
abundance: many
j_gene: TRBJ1-1
v_gene: TRBV7-9
CDR3aa: CASSWGGVPEAFF
CDR3nt: TGTGCCAGCAGCTGGGGAGGGGTCCCCGAAGCTTTCTTT

d_gene: -
abundance: many
j_gene: TRBJ1-1
v_gene: TRBV9
CDR3aa: CASSVGPGSEAFF
CDR3nt: TGTGCCAGCAGCGTAGGGCCAGGGAGTGAAGCTTTCTTT

d_gene: -
abundance: -
j_gene: TRBJ2-5
v_gene: TRBV4-1
CDR3aa: CASSQEGSQETQYF
CDR3nt: TGCGCCAGCAGCCAAGAGGGGTCCCAAGAGACCCAGTACTTC

d_gene: -
abundance: many
j_gene: TRBJ2-7
v_gene: TRBV27
CDR3aa: CASSAARTDHLGYEQYF
CDR3nt: TGTGCCAGCAGTGCGGCCCGGACAGATCACCTCGGCTACGAGCAGTACTTC

d_gene: -
abundance: many
j_gene: TRBJ2-1
v_gene: TRBV7-2
CDR3aa: CASSPAGAGYNEQFF
CDR3nt: TGTGCCAGCAGCCCCGCGGGGGCGGGGTACAATGAGCAGTTCTTC

d_gene: -
abundance: few
j_gene: TRBJ1-5
v_gene: TRBV7-8
CDR3aa: CASSSGESSNQPQHF
CDR3nt: TGTGCCAGCAGCTCAGGGGAGAGTAGCAATCAGCCCCAGCATTTT

d_gene: TRBD2
abundance: -
j_gene: TRBJ2-2
v_gene: TRBV2
CDR3aa: CASSRAPGLAGGAGELFF
CDR3nt: TGTGCCAGCAGTAGGGCCCCTGGACTAGCGGGGGGCGCCGGGGAGCTGTTTTTT

d_gene: TRBD1
abundance: many
j_gene: TRBJ2-1
v_gene: TRBV2
CDR3aa: CASPGQELGEQFF
CDR3nt: TGTGCCTCCCCGGGACAGGAACTTGGTGAGCAGTTCTTC

d_gene: -
abundance: few
j_gene: TRBJ2-6
v_gene: TRBV14
CDR3aa: CASSHSSGAHVLTF
CDR3nt: TGTGCCAGCAGCCATAGCTCTGGGGCCCACGTCCTGACTTTC

d_gene: TRBD1
abundance: few
j_gene: TRBJ1-1
v_gene: TRBV4-2
CDR3aa: CASSQDRSKGAGGTEAFF
CDR3nt: TGTGCCAGCAGCCAAGATCGTTCTAAGGGGGCTGGAGGCACTGAAGCTTTCTTT

d_gene: TRBD1
abundance: -
j_gene: TRBJ1-5
v_gene: TRBV6-1
CDR3aa: CASSTRGVGQPQHF
CDR3nt: TGTGCCAGCAGTACCAGGGGGGTAGGTCAGCCCCAGCATTTT

d_gene: -
abundance: many
j_gene: TRBJ1-4
v_gene: TRBV15
CDR3aa: CATSRDYGSTNEKLFF
CDR3nt: TGTGCCACCAGCAGAGATTACGGATCAACTAATGAAAAACTGTTTTTT

d_gene: -
abundance: few
j_gene: TRBJ2-2
v_gene: TRBV6-4
CDR3aa: CASKKGGDNTGELFF
CDR3nt: TGTGCCAGCAAAAAGGGGGGCGATAACACCGGGGAGCTGTTTTTT

d_gene: TRBD2
abundance: many
j_gene: TRBJ2-3
v_gene: TRBV7-2
CDR3aa: CASSSTSGAYTDTQYF
CDR3nt: TGTGCCAGCAGCTCGACTAGCGGAGCTTACACAGATACGCAGTATTTT

d_gene: TRBD1
abundance: many
j_gene: TRBJ2-6
v_gene: TRBV19
CDR3aa: CASRWTGSGANVLTF
CDR3nt: TGTGCCAGTAGGTGGACAGGGTCTGGGGCCAACGTCCTGACTTTC

d_gene: -
abundance: many
j_gene: TRBJ2-3
v_gene: TRBV7-9
CDR3aa: CASSPRDLTDTQYF
CDR3nt: TGTGCCAGCAGCCCGCGGGACCTCACAGATACGCAGTATTTT